This T cell receptor (beta chain) was captured by sequencing in a study of T cell responses to AZD1222 COVID-19 vaccine. Overall study findings and caveats: Donors were mostly white British, more females; clonal diversity possibly underestimated.

This clone showed up just a few times. The target antigen is unknown. Germline V CDR1 and CDR2: LGHNA, YSLEER. Trimming took 1 base from V and 3 from J, leaving 12 bases between them. CDR3 length: 15 amino acids. This table comes from immunoSEQ multiplex PCR, and its TCRdb copy is limited to in-frame clones, with some not included. Here the sample spans over 100,000 clones, about 85% being singletons. This TCR was recovered from an adult in good health. This chain connects TRBV4-3 to TRBJ1-1; unclear D gene. The sequences come from peripheral blood, collected on day 0 of AZD1222 vaccination. The CDR3, as DNA: TGCGCCAGCAGCCAAGGGGAGGGCTGGGACACTGAAGCTTTCTTT. As protein: CASSQGEGWDTEAFF.